The 20 T cell receptor beta chains in this list originate from one sample, sequenced in a study of blood T cells in healthy people across ages. Then a second PCR, running roughly 7 to 11 cycles, was carried out with a sample-barcoded 5' primer and a J-beta primer mix. Each CDR3 protein is one row after TCRdb ran MiXCR on the 5' RACE reads. This table holds approximately 1,700,000 distinct CDR3 sequences, 35% to 50% found once. Sequencing was carried out using blood. Receptors originate from a human donor in good health.

Only a few counts were recorded for this clonotype. The V gene is TRBV5-5, the J gene TRBJ2-1; tentative D call: TRBD1 (5 bases). From germline, CDR1 is SGHKS and CDR2 YYEKEE (reference sequence). V was clipped by 1 base and J by 4 bases, with 15 bases between them. This CDR3 contains 16 residues. The DNA for the CDR3 is TGTGCCAGCAGCTTGCTGACAGTAGGCCCATACAATGAGCAGTTCTTC. Its protein product is CASSLLTVGPYNEQFF. The full variable domain, rest sourced from reference TRBV5-5 and TRBJ2-1, is DAGVTQSPTHLIKTRGQQVTLRCSPISGHKSVSWYQQVLGQGPQFIFQYYEKEERGRGNFPDRFSARQFPNYSSELNVNALLLGDSALYLCASSLLTVGPYNEQFFGPGTRLTVL.

CDR3 coding DNA: TGCAGTGCTAGAGACCTTAACGAGGGACGCAACTATGGCTACACCTTC. This encodes CSARDLNEGRNYGYTF. The V call is TRBV20-1, the J call TRBJ1-2; TRBD1 is a possible D gene (5 bases). With 0 bases removed from V and 2 bases from J, the gap between germline ends came to 16 bases. Per the germline V gene, CDR1 is DFQATT and CDR2 is SNEGSKA (reference sequence). The CDR3 loop spans 16 amino acids.

V is TRBV5-1 and J is TRBJ1-1; no clear D. V lost 0 bases, J lost 6 bases, and 9 bases lay in between. CDR1 and CDR2 from the germline V gene are SGHRS and YFSETQ. This CDR3 spans 13 amino acids. The CDR3 spells CASSLEGVAEAFF. CDR3 coding DNA: TGCGCCAGCAGCTTGGAGGGAGTAGCTGAAGCTTTCTTT.

The rearrangement uses TRBV25-1 and TRBJ2-4; D gene ambiguous. The tail of the sequence fits TRBJ2-7 better, so the J call may be wrong. The CDR3 length is 12 residues. Germline V gene lookup returns CDR1 MGHDK and CDR2 SYGVNS. In DNA form, the CDR3 reads TGTGCCAGCAGTGAATCTTTCTACGAGCAGTACTTC. Protein product: CASSESFYEQYF.

The chain uses TRBV7-6 and TRBJ2-4; tentative D call: TRBD2 (5 bases). The last part of the DNA fits TRBJ2-7 better; the J call may be wrong. Germline V CDR1 and CDR2: SGHVS, FNYEAQ. The CDR3 extends over 15 amino acids. The CDR3 protein is CASSLGGGPADEQYF. The CDR3 region has the DNA TGTGCCAGCAGCTTAGGCGGAGGTCCTGCTGACGAGCAGTACTTC.

V and J are TRBV4-1 and TRBJ2-3; 8 bases map to TRBD2. Germline trimming cut 6 bases from V and 6 bases from J; bases unmatched to any gene: 11. The germline CDR1 and CDR2 sequences are MGHRA and YSYEKL. The CDR3 loop spans 15 amino acids. In nucleotides, the CDR3 is TGCGCCAGCAGGAGCGGGGGACTCCCCTCGGATACGCAGTATTTT. Translating it yields CASRSGGLPSDTQYF.

The rearrangement uses TRBV7-6 and TRBJ1-1; 8 bases fit TRBD1. The germline gives CDR1 SGHVS, CDR2 FNYEAQ. V was pared by 5 bases and J by 4 bases, with 9 bases of the junction left unmatched. This CDR3 contains 15 residues. The chain's CDR3 is CASSALTGVGTEAFF. Written as DNA, the CDR3 is TGTGCCAGCAGCGCCCTGACAGGGGTGGGCACTGAAGCTTTCTTT.

The V call is TRBV10-3, the J call TRBJ2-5, with 7 nucleotides matching TRBD2. The CDR3 is 15 amino acids. In germline, CDR1 is ENHRY, CDR2 SYGVKD. CDR3 nucleotide sequence: TGTGTCGTCAGTCGTTCAGCGGGGACTCAAGAGACCCAGTACTTC. Amino acids: CVVSRSAGTQETQYF.

This chain connects TRBV7-3 to TRBJ2-1; D may correspond to TRBD1 or TRBD2 (5 bases each). V was clipped by 5 bases and J by 12 bases, with 26 bases between them. Germline values: CDR1 SGHTA, CDR2 FQGTGA. This CDR3 is 16 amino acids long. The DNA for the CDR3 is TGTGCCAGCAGCCTTCCAGGGACCGGACCTCAAGGAGGGCAGTTCTTC. It translates to CASSLPGTGPQGGQFF.

The J gene is TRBJ1-2, the V gene TRBV5-1, with TRBD1 matching 7 bases. Germline trimming cut 5 bases from V and 4 bases from J; bases unmatched to any gene: 8. CDR1 is SGHRS, CDR2 YFSETQ, per germline. CDR3 length equals 14 residues. The CDR3 DNA reads as TGCGCCAGCAGGTTGCGGACAGGCCGCTATGGCTACACCTTC. Translated, it gives CASRLRTGRYGYTF.

J is TRBJ1-2 and V is TRBV10-3; D might be TRBD1 (6 bases). The CDR3 has 14 amino acids. Germline V gene sequence: CDR1 ENHRY, CDR2 SYGVKD. The V end lost 4 bases, the J end lost 2 bases, and 11 bases lay between the germline ends. The CDR3 here is CAISGDTINYGYTF. The CDR3 DNA is TGTGCCATCAGTGGGGACACCATAAACTATGGCTACACCTTC.

This clonotype was seen a handful of times. The chain recombines TRBV7-2 with TRBJ2-3; a possible D gene is TRBD1 (5 bases). The V and J ends lost 5 bases and 2 bases respectively, with 14 bases between them. CDR3 length equals 15 residues. Germline assignment: CDR1 SGHTA and CDR2 FQGNSA. Written as DNA, the CDR3 is TGTGCCAGCAGCCAACCCCGACAGCTCACAGATACGCAGTATTTT. Translating gives CASSQPRQLTDTQYF. Full variable domain (missing parts from reference TRBV7-2 and TRBJ2-3): GAGVSQSPSNKVTEKGKDVELRCDPISGHTALYWYRQSLGQGLEFLIYFQGNSAPDKSGLPSDRFSAERTGGSVSTLTIQRTQQEDSAVYLCASSQPRQLTDTQYFGPGTRLTVL.

This clonotype occurred a few times. This chain connects TRBV18 to TRBJ2-1, with TRBD1 matching over 7 bases. This CDR3 has 18 residues. Trimming removed 1 base from V and 1 base from J; junction bases left unmatched: 10. Germline V lookup: CDR1 KGHSH, CDR2 LQKENI. The CDR3 DNA reads TGTGCCAGCTCACCACTCGCGATAGGGGGCTTATCCTACAATGAGCAGTTCTTC. Translated, it gives CASSPLAIGGLSYNEQFF.

The sample holds a few counts of this clonotype. The chain recombines TRBV6-5 with TRBJ1-6, with D possibly matching TRBD1 (6 bases). The V gene lost 9 bases and the J gene lost 10 bases, with 16 bases spanning the gap. The germline V gene has CDR1 MNHEY and CDR2 SVGAGI. The length of the CDR3 is 13 residues. This chain's CDR3 is CASKGVSGSPLHF. CDR3 bases: TGTGCCAGTAAGGGGGTATCGGGCTCACCCCTCCACTTT.

This clonotype was picked up a small number of times. The J gene is TRBJ2-1, the V gene TRBV7-2; tentative D call: TRBD1 (5 bases). The germline V gene has CDR1 SGHTA and CDR2 FQGNSA. The CDR3 has 15 amino acids. Trimming cost V 1 base and J 7 bases, with 14 bases left between them. CDR3 in amino acids: CASSLGGRGWNEQFF. The DNA of the CDR3 is TGTGCCAGCAGCTTAGGCGGAAGGGGATGGAATGAGCAGTTCTTC.

The CDR3 DNA is TGCGCCAGCAGCTTGGACACAGGGTCGGATCAGCCCCAGCATTTT. This translates into CASSLDTGSDQPQHF. The chain combines TRBV5-1 with TRBJ1-5; possible D gene TRBD1, 6 bases. Germline CDR1 is SGHRS and CDR2 is YFSETQ. Trimming took 0 bases from V and 5 from J, leaving 12 bases between them. This CDR3 is 15 amino acids long.

This clonotype turned up a few times. The CDR3 region has the DNA TGCGCCAGCAGCTTGGGCCGGACTCTCAGGATTACAGATACGCAGTATTTT. This translates into CASSLGRTLRITDTQYF. The chain has TRBV5-1 and TRBJ2-3; maybe TRBD2 (5 bases). Per the germline V gene, CDR1 is SGHRS and CDR2 is YFSETQ. Trimming removed 0 bases at V and 3 bases at J, with 17 bases between. CDR3 length: 17 residues.

This clonotype was counted only a few times. The chain carries TRBV20-1 and TRBJ1-5, with TRBD1 matching over 7 bases. CDR1 is DFQATT, CDR2 SNEGSKA, per germline (reference sequence). CDR3 length equals 14 residues. The V gene end was trimmed by 3 bases and the J gene end by 9 bases; junction bases not matched to a gene: 11. The CDR3 reads CSASELTGMPPQHF. The CDR3 DNA sequence: TGCAGTGCTAGTGAATTGACAGGGATGCCGCCCCAGCATTTT.

The CDR3 DNA is TGTGCCAGCAGCCCAGGGGGATATGAAGCTTTCTTT. Translating gives CASSPGGYEAFF. The chain recombines TRBV7-8 with TRBJ1-1; 7 nucleotides align to TRBD1. V lost 5 bases, J lost 7 bases, and 4 bases stayed unmatched. The CDR3 length is 12 residues. From germline, CDR1 is SGHVS and CDR2 FQNEAQ.

This clonotype was recorded a few times. The chain links TRBV20-1 to TRBJ2-5, with 10 bases lining up with TRBD1. The DNA end is more similar to TRBJ2-7, so the J call may be wrong. This CDR3 comprises 14 residues. Germline V gene sequence: CDR1 DFQATT, CDR2 SNEGSKA (reference sequence). The CDR3 bases are TGCAGTGCTCGCGTCCGGGACAGGGGATACGAGCAGTACTTC. Its protein is CSARVRDRGYEQYF.